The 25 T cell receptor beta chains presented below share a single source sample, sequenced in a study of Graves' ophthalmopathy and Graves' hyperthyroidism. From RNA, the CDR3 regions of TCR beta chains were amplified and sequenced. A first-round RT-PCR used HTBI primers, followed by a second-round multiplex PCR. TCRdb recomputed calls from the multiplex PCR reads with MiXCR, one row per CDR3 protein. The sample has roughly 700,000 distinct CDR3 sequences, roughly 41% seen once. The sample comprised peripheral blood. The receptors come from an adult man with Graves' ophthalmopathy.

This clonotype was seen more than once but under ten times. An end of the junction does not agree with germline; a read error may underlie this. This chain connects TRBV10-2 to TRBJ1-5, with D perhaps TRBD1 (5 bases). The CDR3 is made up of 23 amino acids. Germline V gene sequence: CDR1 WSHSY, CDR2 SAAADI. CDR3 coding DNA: TGTGCCAGCAGTGTTCCGGTCTCCACGAGGCCCCAGTGGGGTAGGGGAAGCAATCAGCCCCAGCATTTT. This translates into CASSVPVSTRPQWGRGSNQPQHF.

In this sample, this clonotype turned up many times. The CDR3 reads CSAIRTDYGYTF. As DNA, the CDR3 is TGCAGTGCTATTCGGACGGACTATGGCTACACCTTC. This rearrangement joins TRBV20-1 to TRBJ1-2; D call uncertain. V dropped 4 bases and J dropped 3 bases, with 9 bases sitting between them. CDR3 length equals 12 residues. Germline values: CDR1 DFQATT, CDR2 SNEGSKA (reference sequence).

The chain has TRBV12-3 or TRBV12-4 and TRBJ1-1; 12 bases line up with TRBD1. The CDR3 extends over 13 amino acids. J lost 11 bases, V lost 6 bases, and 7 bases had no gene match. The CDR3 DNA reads TGTGCCAGCAGACCGGGACAGGGGGCTGCTGCTTTCTTT. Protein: CASRPGQGAAAFF.

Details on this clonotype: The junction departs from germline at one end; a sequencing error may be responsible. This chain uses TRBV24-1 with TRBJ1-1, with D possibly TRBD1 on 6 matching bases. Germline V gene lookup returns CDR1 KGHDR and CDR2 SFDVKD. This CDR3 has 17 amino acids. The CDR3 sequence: CASSLKEAGHGRFSLVF. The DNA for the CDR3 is TGTGCCAGCAGTTTAAAGGAGGCGGGACATGGAAGGTTTAGCTTGGTCTTT.

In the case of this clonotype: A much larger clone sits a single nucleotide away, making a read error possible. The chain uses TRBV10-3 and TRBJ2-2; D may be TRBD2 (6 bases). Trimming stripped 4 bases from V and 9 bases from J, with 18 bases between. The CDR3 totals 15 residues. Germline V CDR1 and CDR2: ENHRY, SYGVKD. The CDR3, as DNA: TGTGCCATCAGTGGGTCCGACCGTGCGGGGCGGGAGCTGTTTTTT. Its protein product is CAISGSDRAGRELFF.

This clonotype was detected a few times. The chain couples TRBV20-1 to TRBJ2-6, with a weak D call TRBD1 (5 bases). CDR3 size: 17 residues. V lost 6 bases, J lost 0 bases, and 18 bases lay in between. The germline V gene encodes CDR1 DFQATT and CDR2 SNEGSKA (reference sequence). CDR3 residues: CSAALDNPLSGANVLTF. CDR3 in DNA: TGCAGTGCCGCTTTGGACAACCCACTCTCTGGGGCCAACGTCCTGACTTTC.

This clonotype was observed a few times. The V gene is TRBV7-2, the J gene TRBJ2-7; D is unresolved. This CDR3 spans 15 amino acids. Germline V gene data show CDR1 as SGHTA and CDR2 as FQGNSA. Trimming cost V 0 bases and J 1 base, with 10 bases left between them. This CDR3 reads CASSLAERGSYEQYF. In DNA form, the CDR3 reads TGTGCCAGCAGCTTAGCAGAGCGCGGTTCCTACGAGCAGTACTTC.

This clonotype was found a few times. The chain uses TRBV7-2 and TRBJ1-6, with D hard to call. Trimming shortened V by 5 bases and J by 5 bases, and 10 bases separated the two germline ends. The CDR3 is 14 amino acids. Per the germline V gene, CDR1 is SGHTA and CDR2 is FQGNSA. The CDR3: CASSLASNNSPLHF. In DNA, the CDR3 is TGTGCCAGCAGCCTGGCCAGTAATAATTCACCCCTCCACTTT.

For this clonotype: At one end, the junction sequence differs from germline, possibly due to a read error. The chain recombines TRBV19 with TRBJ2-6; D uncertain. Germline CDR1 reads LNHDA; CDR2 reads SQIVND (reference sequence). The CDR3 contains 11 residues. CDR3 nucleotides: TGTGCCAGTAGTATAGGAGTAAATGAAGCTTTC. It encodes CASSIGVNEAF.

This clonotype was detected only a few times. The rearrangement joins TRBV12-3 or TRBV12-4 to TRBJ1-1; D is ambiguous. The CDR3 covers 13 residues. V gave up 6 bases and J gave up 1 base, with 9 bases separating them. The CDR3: CASSQKGNTEAFF. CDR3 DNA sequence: TGTGCCAGCAGCCAAAAGGGGAACACTGAAGCTTTCTTT.

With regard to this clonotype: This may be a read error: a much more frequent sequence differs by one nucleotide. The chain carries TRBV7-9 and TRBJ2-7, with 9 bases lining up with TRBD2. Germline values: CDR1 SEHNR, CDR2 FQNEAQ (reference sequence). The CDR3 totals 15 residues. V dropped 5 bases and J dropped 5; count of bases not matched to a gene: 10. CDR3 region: CASSPLSGTSNEQYF. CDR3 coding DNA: TGTGCCAGCAGCCCCTTATCCGGGACTAGCAACGAGCAGTACTTC.

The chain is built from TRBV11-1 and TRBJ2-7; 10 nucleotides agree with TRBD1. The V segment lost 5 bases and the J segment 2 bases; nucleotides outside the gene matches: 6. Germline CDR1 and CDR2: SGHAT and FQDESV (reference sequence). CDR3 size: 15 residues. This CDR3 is CASSPDRGLTYEQYF. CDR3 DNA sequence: TGTGCCAGCAGCCCGGACAGGGGGTTGACCTACGAGCAGTACTTC.

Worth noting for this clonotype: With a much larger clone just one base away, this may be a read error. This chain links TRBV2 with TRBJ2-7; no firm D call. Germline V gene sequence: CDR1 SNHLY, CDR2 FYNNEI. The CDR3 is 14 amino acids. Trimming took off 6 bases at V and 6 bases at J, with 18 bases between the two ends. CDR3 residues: CASSDGLRAIEQYF. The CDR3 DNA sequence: TGTGCCAGCAGCGATGGGCTAAGGGCCATCGAGCAGTACTTC.

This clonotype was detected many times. DNA for the CDR3: TGTGCCAGCAGCTTAGCGGAGGGGAGATACTATGGCTACACCTTC. As protein: CASSLAEGRYYGYTF. J is TRBJ1-2 and V is TRBV7-2, with D possibly matching TRBD1 (5 bases). Germline-derived CDR1 and CDR2 are SGHTA and FQGNSA. V lost 0 bases and J lost 3, with 11 bases in between. The CDR3 is 15 amino acids. The variable domain in full, completed from reference TRBV7-2 and TRBJ1-2, reads GAGVSQSPSNKVTEKGKDVELRCDPISGHTALYWYRQSLGQGLEFLIYFQGNSAPDKSGLPSDRFSAERTGGSVSTLTIQRTQQEDSAVYLCASSLAEGRYYGYTFGSGTRLTVV.

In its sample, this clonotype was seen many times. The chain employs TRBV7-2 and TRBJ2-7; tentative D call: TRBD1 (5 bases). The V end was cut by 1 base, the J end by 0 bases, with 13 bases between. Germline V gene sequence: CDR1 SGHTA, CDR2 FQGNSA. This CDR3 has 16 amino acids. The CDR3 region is CASSLDGTGSSYEQYF. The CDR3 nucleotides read TGTGCCAGCAGCTTAGATGGCACAGGTAGCTCCTACGAGCAGTACTTC.

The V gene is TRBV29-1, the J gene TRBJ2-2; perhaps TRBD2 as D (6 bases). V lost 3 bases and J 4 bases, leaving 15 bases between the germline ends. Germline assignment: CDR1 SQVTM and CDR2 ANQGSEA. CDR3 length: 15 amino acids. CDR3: CSVDGGRTGTGELFF. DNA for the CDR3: TGCAGCGTTGATGGGGGGAGGACTGGCACCGGGGAGCTGTTTTTT.

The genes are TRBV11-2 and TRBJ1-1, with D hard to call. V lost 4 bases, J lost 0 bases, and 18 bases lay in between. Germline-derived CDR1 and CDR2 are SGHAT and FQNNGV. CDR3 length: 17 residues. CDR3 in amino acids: CASSSAPGSIVNTEAFF. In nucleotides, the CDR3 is TGTGCCAGCAGCTCAGCGCCGGGGAGCATCGTGAACACTGAAGCTTTCTTT.

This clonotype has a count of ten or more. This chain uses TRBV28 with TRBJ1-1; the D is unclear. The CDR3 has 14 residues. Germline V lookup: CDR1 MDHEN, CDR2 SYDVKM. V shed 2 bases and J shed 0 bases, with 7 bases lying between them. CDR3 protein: CASSLPGMNTEAFF. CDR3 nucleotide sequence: TGTGCCAGCAGTTTACCAGGCATGAACACTGAAGCTTTCTTT.

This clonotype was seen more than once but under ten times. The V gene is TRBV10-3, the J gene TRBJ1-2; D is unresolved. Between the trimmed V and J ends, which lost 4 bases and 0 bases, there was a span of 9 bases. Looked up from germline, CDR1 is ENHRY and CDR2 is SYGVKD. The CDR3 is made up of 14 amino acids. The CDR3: CAISVSSTNYGYTF. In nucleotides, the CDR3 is TGTGCCATCAGTGTCTCGAGCACTAACTATGGCTACACCTTC.

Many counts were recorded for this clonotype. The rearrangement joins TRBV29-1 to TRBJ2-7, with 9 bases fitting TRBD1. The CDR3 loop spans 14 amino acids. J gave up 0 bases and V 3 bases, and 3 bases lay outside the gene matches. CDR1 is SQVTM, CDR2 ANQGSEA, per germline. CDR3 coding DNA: TGCAGCGTTGATGGGACAGGGCTCTCCTACGAGCAGTACTTC. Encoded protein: CSVDGTGLSYEQYF.

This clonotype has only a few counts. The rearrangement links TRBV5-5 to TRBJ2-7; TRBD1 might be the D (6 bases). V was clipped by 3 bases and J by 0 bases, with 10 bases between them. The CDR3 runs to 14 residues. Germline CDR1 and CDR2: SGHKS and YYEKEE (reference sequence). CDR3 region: CASSSRTVSYEQYF. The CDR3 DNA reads TGTGCCAGCAGCTCCAGGACAGTCTCCTACGAGCAGTACTTC.

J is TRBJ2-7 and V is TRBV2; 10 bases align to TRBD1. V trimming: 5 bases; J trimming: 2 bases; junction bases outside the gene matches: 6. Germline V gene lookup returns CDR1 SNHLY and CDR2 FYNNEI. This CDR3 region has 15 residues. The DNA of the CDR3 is TGTGCCAGCAGTTTGGGACAGGGGCCTACCTACGAGCAGTACTTC. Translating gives CASSLGQGPTYEQYF.

The CDR3 loop is CASSLDKFAGAYEQYF. The CDR3 DNA sequence: TGTGCCAGCAGCTTAGATAAATTCGCAGGGGCCTACGAGCAGTACTTC. The V call is TRBV11-2, the J call TRBJ2-7; D perhaps matches TRBD1 (6 bases). CDR1 is SGHAT, CDR2 FQNNGV, per germline. This CDR3 spans 16 amino acids. Trimming shortened V by 0 bases and J by 2 bases, and 14 bases separated the two germline ends.

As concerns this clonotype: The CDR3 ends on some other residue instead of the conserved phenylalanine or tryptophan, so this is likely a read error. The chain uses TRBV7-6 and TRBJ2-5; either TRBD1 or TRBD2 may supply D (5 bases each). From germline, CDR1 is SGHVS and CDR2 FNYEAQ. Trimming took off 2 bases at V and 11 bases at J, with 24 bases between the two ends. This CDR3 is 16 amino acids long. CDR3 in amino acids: CASSLNGALPVSEQYL. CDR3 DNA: TGTGCCAGCAGCTTAAACGGGGCCCTCCCAGTCTCTGAGCAGTACCTC.

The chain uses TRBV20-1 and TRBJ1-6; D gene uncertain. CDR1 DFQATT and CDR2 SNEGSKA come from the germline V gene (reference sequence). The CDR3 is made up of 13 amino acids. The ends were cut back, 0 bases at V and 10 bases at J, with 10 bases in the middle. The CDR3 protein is CSAREGFRSPLHF. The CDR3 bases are TGCAGTGCTAGAGAAGGGTTTCGGTCACCCCTCCACTTT.